These 14 T cell receptor beta chains were sequenced from one sample in a study of T cell repertoires in cytomegalovirus infection. TCRdb re-derived calls from the reads in MiXCR, one entry per CDR3 protein. The sample has some 100,000 distinct CDR3 sequences; about 22% are singletons. Specimen: CD8+ T cells from PBMCs. Receptors originate from a human donor in good health (CMV status not recorded). Some clones in this sample may be carry-over from other donors' samples.

This clonotype was seen once. Since no conserved phenylalanine or tryptophan closes the CDR3, a read error is the likely cause. This sequence joins TRBV29-1 and TRBJ2-1; 8 bases agree with TRBD2. CDR1 and CDR2 from the germline V gene are SQVTM and ANQGSEA. The CDR3 has 15 residues. J lost 0 bases, V lost 0 bases, and 1 base had no gene match. Here the CDR3 reads CSVEESGGSYNEQFS. As DNA, the CDR3 is TGCAGCGTTGAAGAAAGCGGGGGCTCCTACAATGAGCAGTTCTCC.

This clonotype was seen at least ten times. V is TRBV4-3 and J is TRBJ2-1; tentatively, D is TRBD2 (6 bases). This CDR3 is built from 17 residues. Germline assignment: CDR1 LGHNA and CDR2 YSLEER. V dropped 3 bases and J dropped 0 bases, with 15 bases sitting between them. CDR3 nucleotide sequence: TGCGCCAGCAGCCAGACACGAGCGGGCGGCTCCTACAATGAGCAGTTCTTC. Amino acids: CASSQTRAGGSYNEQFF.

This clonotype was counted at least ten times. The chain carries TRBV12-5 and TRBJ2-5; D is perhaps TRBD2 (5 bases). Trimming stripped 4 bases from V and 0 bases from J, with 12 bases between. The CDR3 covers 15 residues. The germline CDR1 and CDR2 sequences are LGHNT and FRNRAP. The CDR3 sequence: CASGWSGTYQETQYF. CDR3 coding DNA: TGTGCTAGTGGTTGGAGCGGAACGTACCAAGAGACCCAGTACTTC.

This clonotype was seen only once. The rearrangement links TRBV6-2 or TRBV6-3 to TRBJ1-1; D gene unclear. The CDR3 extends over 13 amino acids. Per the germline V gene, CDR1 is MNHEY and CDR2 is SVGEGT. V was trimmed by 2 bases and J by 3 bases, leaving 7 bases between them. The CDR3 DNA reads as TGTGCCAGCAGTTACGGCCCGTACACTGAAGCTTTCTTT. This translates into CASSYGPYTEAFF.

This chain joins TRBV5-6 and TRBJ2-7; D not certain. There are 14 residues in the CDR3. The germline V gene encodes CDR1 SGHDT and CDR2 YYEEEE. Trimming took off 2 bases at V and 4 bases at J, with 13 bases between the two ends. As DNA, the CDR3 is TGTGCCAGCAGCTTTCCGGATGTGGGGTACGAGCAGTACTTC. It is translated as CASSFPDVGYEQYF.

The rearrangement joins TRBV4-1 to TRBJ2-7; TRBD1 matches at 7 bases. CDR3 length: 16 amino acids. J lost 2 bases, V lost 3 bases, and 10 bases had no gene match. CDR1 and CDR2 from the germline V gene are MGHRA and YSYEKL. The CDR3 DNA is TGCGCCAGCAGCCAGGCTACGGACAGGCCAACCTACGAGCAGTACTTC. It is translated as CASSQATDRPTYEQYF.

This sequence joins TRBV7-2 and TRBJ2-3; a possible D gene is TRBD2 (7 bases). This CDR3 contains 19 residues. Germline CDR1 SGHTA, CDR2 FQGNSA. Trimming removed 4 bases at V and 2 bases at J, with 25 bases between. The CDR3 DNA is TGTGCCAGCAGCTCCAGCGGGGAGGACAGCCAAGGACACACAGATACGCAGTATTTT. Its translation: CASSSSGEDSQGHTDTQYF.

The rearrangement links TRBV29-1 to TRBJ2-7, with 12 bases fitting TRBD1. From germline, CDR1 is SQVTM and CDR2 ANQGSEA. V gave up 5 bases and J gave up 5 bases; unmatched junction bases: 13. This CDR3 contains 16 residues. CDR3 sequence reads: CSVPLRGQGAPHEQYF. The CDR3, as DNA: TGCAGCGTTCCCCTTAGGGGACAGGGGGCGCCGCACGAGCAGTACTTC.

This clonotype was seen many times. V and J are TRBV7-9 and TRBJ2-5; TRBD2 aligns across 8 bases. From germline, CDR1 is SEHNR and CDR2 FQNEAQ (reference sequence). V dropped 3 bases and J dropped 3; count of bases not matched to a gene: 9. The CDR3 has 16 amino acids. CDR3 sequence (DNA): TGTGCCAGCAGCTTCCCAGGAGCGGGGGAGGAAGAGACCCAGTACTTC. This codes for CASSFPGAGEEETQYF.

The chain links TRBV20-1 to TRBJ1-2; 9 bases fit TRBD1. The CDR3 loop spans 15 amino acids. V was clipped by 0 bases and J by 8 bases; unmatched bases: 10. In germline, CDR1 is DFQATT, CDR2 SNEGSKA (reference sequence). This chain's CDR3 is CSARDEGQGLWGYTF. For the CDR3, the DNA is TGCAGTGCTAGAGACGAGGGACAGGGACTATGGGGCTACACCTTC.

This clonotype came up a few times. The chain is built from TRBV5-3 and TRBJ2-7, with a tentative D call TRBD2 (5 bases). TRBV5-3 is an open reading frame whose function is uncertain. The CDR3 runs 11 residues. V was cut by 8 bases and J by 3 bases, with 9 bases left in between. CDR3 nucleotides: TGTGCCAGCTCCGGGGTCTACGAGCAGTACTTC. Protein: CASSGVYEQYF.

This clonotype was observed once. This chain links TRBV2 with TRBJ2-6; weak D call: TRBD1 (6 bases). CDR1 and CDR2 from the germline V gene are SNHLY and FYNNEI. The V end lost 2 bases, the J end lost 0 bases, and 17 bases lay between the germline ends. CDR3 size: 19 residues. The CDR3: CASSESWDTRNSGANVLTF. In nucleotides, the CDR3 is TGTGCCAGCAGTGAAAGTTGGGACACACGAAACTCTGGGGCCAACGTCCTGACTTTC.

This clonotype was seen more than once but under ten times. This chain uses TRBV20-1 with TRBJ2-1; D not resolved. The CDR3 totals 15 residues. V was clipped by 1 base and J by 4 bases, with 14 bases between them. Germline CDR1 reads DFQATT; CDR2 reads SNEGSKA (reference sequence). The CDR3 loop is CSARGFLEAYNEQFF. The CDR3 DNA is TGCAGTGCTAGAGGGTTCCTAGAGGCTTACAATGAGCAGTTCTTC.

In its sample, this clonotype was seen a few times. This chain links TRBV20-1 with TRBJ2-7; unclear D gene. The CDR3 runs 15 residues. Trimming cost V 0 bases and J 2 bases, with 14 bases left between them. Germline V gene data show CDR1 as DFQATT and CDR2 as SNEGSKA (reference sequence). CDR3 protein: CSARDSRQAPYEQYF. In DNA form, the CDR3 reads TGCAGTGCTAGAGACAGCCGCCAGGCCCCCTACGAGCAGTACTTC.